This TCR beta chain comes out of a study of shared clonotypes between healthy human individuals. Trimming shortened V by 5 bases and J by 4 bases, and 12 bases separated the two germline ends. Germline V lookup: CDR1 SEHNR, CDR2 FQNEAQ (reference sequence). The CDR3 extends over 13 amino acids. This clone was seen only once. Its target is not known. Other nucleotide sequences from this sample produce the same CDR3. Samples underwent the assay at deep level. TCRdb's copy holds only in-frame clones and misses some; the assay was immunoSEQ multiplex PCR. The sample lists some 2.1 million clones, just under 95% seen once, with 0.9% to 1.3% in the top ten. Naive CD8 cells comprised CD45RO-negative, CCR7-positively selected cells, excluding terminally differentiated effector memory CD45RA+ cells. Findings of the study overall: In general, naive subsets displayed greater estimated richness than memory subsets did.

The V and J genes are TRBV7-9 and TRBJ2-7; D might be TRBD1 or TRBD2, each matching 5 bases. This receptor was obtained from a man between 18 and 35 years old in good health. Sequenced input: naive CD8+ T cells sorted from blood. The CDR3 DNA is TGTGCCAGCAGCCTGGGGGACGGATACGAGCAGTACTTC. It specifies CASSLGDGYEQYF. Full variable domain (missing parts from reference TRBV7-9 and TRBJ2-7): DTGVSQNPRHKITKRGQNVTFRCDPISEHNRLYWYRQTLGQGPEFLTYFQNEAQLEKSRLLSDRFSAERPKGSFSTLEIQRTEQGDSAMYLCASSLGDGYEQYFGPGTRLTVT.